Below, 7 T cell receptor beta chains from the same sample are listed, as sequenced in a study of CD8 T cells in Susac syndrome. Random hexamers were used to reverse transcribe the RNA input (roughly 0.5 to 1 ug). One entry per CDR3 protein results from TCRdb running MiXCR on the immunoSEQ multiplex PCR reads. This table has about 210,000 distinct CDR3 sequences, around 95% appearing once. Material: CD4+ T cells from PBMCs. The receptors were gathered from a human donor with multiple sclerosis.

The table lists this clonotype with a count of one. This chain connects TRBV14 to TRBJ2-3, with 14 bases that match TRBD2. This CDR3 comprises 13 residues. In germline, CDR1 is SGHDN, CDR2 FVKESK. Trimming removed 8 bases from V and 5 bases from J; junction bases left unmatched: 0. This CDR3 reads CASGTSGRDTQYF. In DNA, the CDR3 is TGTGCCAGCGGGACTAGCGGGAGAGATACGCAGTATTTT.

V and J are TRBV12-1 and TRBJ1-1; TRBD1, the table's D call, was not compared with the DNA. TRBV12-1 is flagged as a pseudogene. CDR3 length: 15 residues. The CDR3 nucleotides read TGTGCCAGCAGCTTTCTTTATGGCAGGGATACTGAAGCTTTCTTT. Translation: CASSFLYGRDTEAFF.

This chain joins TRBV7-3 and TRBJ2-5, with 11 bases fitting TRBD2. Per germline, CDR1 SGHTA and CDR2 FQGTGA. Trimming at V came to 6 bases and at J to 1 base, leaving 4 bases not matched to a gene. The length of the CDR3 is 15 residues. The CDR3 here is CASRMGLAVQETQYF. CDR3 nucleotide sequence: TGTGCCAGCAGGATGGGACTAGCGGTCCAAGAGACCCAGTACTTC.

The chain recombines TRBV28 with TRBJ2-4; a possible D gene is TRBD1 (6 bases). The germline V and J ends were trimmed by 2 bases and 0 bases, with 11 bases remaining between them. CDR3 length: 16 residues. The germline gives CDR1 MDHEN, CDR2 SYDVKM. The CDR3 loop is CASSLQTGLAKNIQYF. The CDR3 DNA follows: TGTGCCAGCAGTTTACAAACAGGGCTAGCCAAAAACATTCAGTACTTC.

This chain connects TRBV11-2 to TRBJ2-7; 9 nucleotides line up with TRBD2. V trimming: 5 bases; J trimming: 1 base; junction bases outside the gene matches: 6. CDR1 is SGHAT and CDR2 is FQNNGV in the germline V gene. This CDR3 comprises 15 residues. The CDR3 spells CASSLWSGRSYEQYF. The DNA for the CDR3 is TGTGCCAGCAGCCTATGGAGCGGGAGGTCCTACGAGCAGTACTTC.

The chain carries TRBV7-9 and TRBJ1-5; D possibly corresponds to TRBD1 (5 bases). Germline V lookup: CDR1 SEHNR, CDR2 FQNEAQ (reference sequence). The V end lost 5 bases, the J end lost 9 bases, and 11 bases lay between the germline ends. The CDR3 runs 12 residues. The CDR3 loop is CASSVFDRPQHF. CDR3 nucleotides: TGTGCCAGCAGCGTCTTCGACAGGCCCCAGCATTTT.

The chain recombines TRBV12-3 or TRBV12-4 with TRBJ1-5; D is unresolved. This CDR3 is built from 13 residues. V lost 1 base to trimming and J lost 7 bases, with 8 bases between them. The CDR3 spells CASSLEEGQPQHF. CDR3 bases: TGTGCCAGCAGTTTAGAGGAGGGCCAGCCCCAGCATTTT.